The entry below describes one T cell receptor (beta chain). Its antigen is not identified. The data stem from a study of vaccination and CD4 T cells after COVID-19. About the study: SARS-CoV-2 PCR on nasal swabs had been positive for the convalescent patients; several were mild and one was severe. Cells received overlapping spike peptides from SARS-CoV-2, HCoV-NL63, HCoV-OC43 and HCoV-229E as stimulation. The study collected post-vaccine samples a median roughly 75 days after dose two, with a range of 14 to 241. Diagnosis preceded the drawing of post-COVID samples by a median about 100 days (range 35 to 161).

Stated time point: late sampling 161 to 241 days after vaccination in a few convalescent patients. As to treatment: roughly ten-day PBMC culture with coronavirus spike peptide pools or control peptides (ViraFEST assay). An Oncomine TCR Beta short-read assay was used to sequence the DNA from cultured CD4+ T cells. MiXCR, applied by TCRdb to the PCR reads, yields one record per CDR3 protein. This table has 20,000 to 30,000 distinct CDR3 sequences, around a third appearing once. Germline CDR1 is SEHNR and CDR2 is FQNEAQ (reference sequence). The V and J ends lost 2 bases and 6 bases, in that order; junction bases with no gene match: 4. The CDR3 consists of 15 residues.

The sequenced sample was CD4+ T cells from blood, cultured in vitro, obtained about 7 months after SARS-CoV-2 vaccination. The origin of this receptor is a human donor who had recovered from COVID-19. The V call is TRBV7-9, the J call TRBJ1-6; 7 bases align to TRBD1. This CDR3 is CASSLQGQINSPLHF. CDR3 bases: TGTGCCAGCAGCTTACAGGGACAGATTAATTCACCCCTCCACTTT.